This TCR beta chain was found in a study of cytotoxic CD8 clonotypes in ibrutinib-treated CLL. Turning to the study itself: For this cohort, patients were some 12 relapsed/refractory and 15 treatment-naive, while 17 were IGHV unmutated. On average, more than 80,000 productive rearrangements and around 250,000 productive templates per sample.

Assay used: immunoSEQ multiplex PCR; TCRdb lists only in-frame clones, some missing. The sample carries just over 45,000 clones, 60% to 75% recorded once. A remark on this clone: Its target is not known.

Study outcomes and limitations: Collection times varied between progressing and sustained-remission patients.

The CDR3 totals 14 residues. Germline CDR1 SGHKS, CDR2 YYEKEE (reference sequence). V gave up 7 bases and J gave up 6 bases, with 20 bases separating them. Sequences were derived from PBMCs, sampled after 12 months of ibrutinib treatment. This receptor was identified in a human donor with chronic lymphocytic leukemia. This chain links TRBV5-5 with TRBJ2-7, with D perhaps assigned TRBD1 or TRBD2 (6 bases each). CDR3 loop: CASFPVAGEVEQYF. CDR3 DNA: TGTGCCAGCTTTCCCGTGGCAGGGGAGGTCGAGCAGTACTTC.